The TCR beta chain under discussion was sequenced for a study of blood T cell repertoires in COVID-19. Assay used: immunoSEQ multiplex PCR; TCRdb lists only in-frame clones, some missing. The table lists approximately 150,000 clones, around 80% of them singletons. This clonotype was obtained from a woman aged 50 to 65 who had recovered from COVID-19. Sequenced: PBMCs or T cells enriched from blood (not recorded which).

The CDR3 sequence is CASSGTDYGYTF. DNA of the CDR3: TGTGCCAGCAGCGGGACAGATTATGGCTACACCTTC. The V call is TRBV9, the J call TRBJ1-2, with D perhaps matching TRBD1 (6 bases). This CDR3 region has 12 residues. Germline V gene lookup returns CDR1 SGDLS and CDR2 YYNGEE. Trimming pared 3 bases from V and 5 bases from J, leaving 8 bases between.